Listed below are T cell receptor beta chains from one sample, sequenced in a study of blood T cell repertoires in COVID-19. The table came from immunoSEQ multiplex PCR; TCRdb's copy has only in-frame clones and leaves some out. The sample yields about 46,000 clones, 65% to 85% seen once. Sample: peripheral blood. Every receptor here comes from a woman older than 75 with acute or convalescent COVID-19. The CDR3 runs from the conserved cysteine through the conserved F or W. Fields, in order: V gene, D gene, CDR3 length, clone size, J gene, CDR3 protein, CDR3 DNA. The D gene is left open where the match is weak. Rows may omit the clone size; those that give it use once, few, many or a size class.

TRBV2	NA	15	NA	TRBJ2-5	CASSPVRSGAKTQYF	TGTGCCAGCAGTCCCGTTCGTAGTGGGGCGAAGACCCAGTACTTC
TRBV7-2	TRBD2	15	NA	TRBJ2-1	CASSLVRGAYNEQFF	TGTGCCAGCAGCTTAGTTCGGGGGGCCTACAATGAGCAGTTCTTC
TRBV4-2	TRBD2	18	few	TRBJ2-7	CASSQDRSSGGLRREQYF	TGTGCCAGCAGCCAAGACAGGAGTAGCGGGGGCCTTAGACGGGAGCAGTACTTC
TRBV19	TRBD1	15	NA	TRBJ1-2	CASSIRSGGVYGYTF	TGTGCCAGTAGTATTAGGTCAGGGGGAGTCTATGGCTACACCTTC
TRBV24-1	TRBD1	17	NA	TRBJ2-3	CPTSDPKRDRVTDTQYF	TGTCCCACCAGTGACCCCAAACGCGACAGGGTCACAGATACGCAGTATTTT
TRBV29-1	TRBD1	12	NA	TRBJ1-1	CSVRQGGTEAFF	TGCAGCGTTCGACAGGGCGGCACTGAAGCTTTCTTT
TRBV12-5	TRBD1	14	NA	TRBJ2-2	CASATGQPTGELFF	TGTGCTAGTGCCACGGGACAGCCCACCGGGGAGCTGTTTTTT
TRBV6-8	NA	16	NA	TRBJ1-3	CASSYSFTGIINTIYF	TGTGCCAGCAGTTACTCTTTCACAGGGATTATTAACACCATATATTTT
TRBV2	NA	14	NA	TRBJ1-1	CASRPQTGGTEAFF	TGTGCCAGCAGACCCCAGACGGGAGGCACTGAAGCTTTCTTT
TRBV11-2	NA	16	once	TRBJ2-3	CASSLEGRQGTDTQYF	TGTGCCAGCAGCTTAGAGGGGAGGCAAGGCACAGATACGCAGTATTTT
TRBV19	TRBD1	15	few	TRBJ1-5	CASSGGQGGNQPQHF	TGTGCCAGTAGCGGAGGACAGGGGGGCAATCAGCCCCAGCATTTT
TRBV5-1	TRBD2	16	NA	TRBJ2-1	CASSLEIAGGYNEQFF	TGCGCCAGCAGCTTGGAGATAGCGGGGGGGTACAATGAGCAGTTCTTC
TRBV5-4	TRBD1	12	NA	TRBJ1-2	CASRGTGGGYTF	TGTGCCAGCAGAGGGACAGGAGGAGGCTACACCTTC
TRBV10-2	TRBD2	13	NA	TRBJ2-7	CASSKGGLAGQYF	TGCGCCAGCAGCAAGGGGGGGCTAGCGGGGCAGTACTTC
TRBV6-5	NA	12	NA	TRBJ2-3	CASSSLYSTQYF	TGTGCCAGCAGTTCCCTGTACTCTACGCAGTATTTT
TRBV6-5	NA	14	NA	TRBJ1-4	CASSYSDRGEKLFF	TGTGCCAGCAGTTACTCGGATAGGGGTGAAAAACTGTTTTTT
TRBV6-4	NA	16	NA	TRBJ2-1	CASSDSATLLYNEQFF	TGTGCCAGCAGTGACTCAGCTACCCTACTTTACAATGAGCAGTTCTTC
TRBV19	NA	16	NA	TRBJ1-1	CASSITWRGTNTEAFF	TGTGCCAGTAGTATCACATGGCGGGGGACGAACACTGAAGCTTTCTTT
TRBV5-5	TRBD1	15	NA	TRBJ2-1	CASSSGTGSYNEQFF	TGTGCCAGCAGTTCCGGGACAGGCTCCTACAATGAGCAGTTCTTC
TRBV5-1	TRBD2	20	NA	TRBJ2-3	CASSFSGLARDQVSTDTQYF	TGCGCCAGCAGCTTTTCCGGACTAGCCCGTGACCAAGTGAGCACAGATACGCAGTATTTT
TRBV20-1	TRBD2	15	NA	TRBJ2-3	CSASRTSGVADTQYF	TGCAGTGCTAGTCGGACTAGCGGGGTTGCAGATACGCAGTATTTT
TRBV19	TRBD1	14	NA	TRBJ2-1	CASSIDRGGNEQFF	TGTGCCAGTAGTATCGACAGGGGGGGCAATGAGCAGTTCTTC
TRBV11-1	NA	13	NA	TRBJ1-1	CASSLGRVTEAFF	TGTGCCAGCAGCTTAGGCAGGGTCACTGAAGCTTTCTTT
TRBV25-1	NA	12	NA	TRBJ1-2	CASSFQNYGYTF	TGTGCCAGCAGTTTCCAGAACTATGGCTACACCTTC
TRBV2	NA	14	NA	TRBJ1-5	CASSESRGNQPQHF	TGTGCCAGCAGTGAATCAAGGGGAAATCAGCCCCAGCATTTT
TRBV7-3	NA	13	NA	TRBJ2-7	CASSQSPSREQYF	TGTGCCAGCAGCCAGTCCCCCTCGCGGGAGCAGTACTTC
TRBV20-1	NA	12	NA	TRBJ2-3	CSASPTGDTQYF	TGCAGTGCTAGTCCCACGGGAGATACGCAGTATTTT
TRBV9	NA	14	once	TRBJ1-5	CASSVGSNNQPQHF	TGTGCCAGCAGCGTAGGTAGTAACAATCAGCCCCAGCATTTT
TRBV9	TRBD1	19	NA	TRBJ1-3	CASSPRMGQRNYSGNTIYF	TGTGCCAGCAGCCCCAGGATGGGACAGAGAAATTACTCTGGAAACACCATATATTTT